This T cell receptor (beta chain) was recorded in a study of T cells in Graves' hyperthyroidism and ophthalmopathy. Of note for this clonotype: Its cognate antigen is unknown.

Findings and caveats of the study: Among clonotypes expanded in thyroid above 0.001, most were also found in blood.

Uncontrolled infection, other autoimmune disease, pregnancy or lactation disqualified patients from enrolment. Amplification yielded TCR beta CDR3 regions, with RNA transcripts as the source. The TCR CDR3 first-round RT-PCR relied on the HTBI primer set. TCRdb analysed the multiplex PCR reads with MiXCR anew, one entry per CDR3 protein. The sample holds roughly 400,000 distinct CDR3 sequences, over 13% seen once. The CDR3 runs to 14 residues. Trimming stripped 6 bases from V and 3 bases from J, with 11 bases between. The germline V gene encodes CDR1 KGHSH and CDR2 LQKENI. Sequenced material: blood. V gene TRBV18 combines with J gene TRBJ2-2; D is unresolved. The receptor comes from a man aged 50 or older with Graves' ophthalmopathy. The CDR3 loop reads CASSLIRDTGELFF. The CDR3 DNA reads as TGTGCCAGCTCCCTCATCCGGGACACCGGGGAGCTGTTTTTT.